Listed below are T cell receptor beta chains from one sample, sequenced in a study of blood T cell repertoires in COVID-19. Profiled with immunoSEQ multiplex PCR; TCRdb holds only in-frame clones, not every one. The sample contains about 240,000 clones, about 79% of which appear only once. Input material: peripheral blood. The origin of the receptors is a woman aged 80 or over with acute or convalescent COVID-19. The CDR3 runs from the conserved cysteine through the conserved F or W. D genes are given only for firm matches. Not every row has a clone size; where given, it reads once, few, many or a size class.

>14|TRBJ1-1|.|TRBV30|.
TGTGCCTGGAGTACCGGACAGAAGAACACTGAAGCTTTCTTT
CAWSTGQKNTEAFF
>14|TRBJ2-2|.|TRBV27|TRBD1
TGTGCCAGTACCCACAGGGGAGTAGGCGGGGAGCTGTTTTTT
CASTHRGVGGELFF
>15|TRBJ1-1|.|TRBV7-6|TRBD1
TGTGCCAGCAGCTTGACAGGGTTGGGGGTCACTGAAGCTTTCTTT
CASSLTGLGVTEAFF
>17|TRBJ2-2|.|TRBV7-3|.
TGTGCCAGCAGCTTAAGGGTCACTGGAGGCCCCCAAGGGGAGCTGTTTTTT
CASSLRVTGGPQGELFF
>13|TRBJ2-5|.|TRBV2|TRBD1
TGTGCCAGCAGCACAGGGGGGAAAGAGACCCAGTACTTC
CASSTGGKETQYF
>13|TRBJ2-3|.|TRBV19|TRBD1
TGTGCCAGTATCCGCGAAGGGGGCGATACGCAGTATTTT
CASIREGGDTQYF
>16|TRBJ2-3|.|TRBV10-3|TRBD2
TGTGCCATCAGCCCCGGTTGGGGGGGTAGCACAGATACGCAGTATTTT
CAISPGWGGSTDTQYF
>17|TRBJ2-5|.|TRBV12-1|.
TGTGCCAGCAGCCTTACCGGGACTAACTATTACCAAGAGACCCAGTACTTC
CASSLTGTNYYQETQYF
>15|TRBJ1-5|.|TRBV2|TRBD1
TGTGCCAGCAGTACTGCGGACAGGAGCAATCAGCCCCAGCATTTT
CASSTADRSNQPQHF
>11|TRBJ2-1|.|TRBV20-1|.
TGCAGTGCTAGCTTACGGAATGAGCAGTTCTTC
CSASLRNEQFF
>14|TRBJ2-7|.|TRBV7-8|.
TGTGCCAGCAGCCACTCGGACAGACCCTACGAGCAGTACTTC
CASSHSDRPYEQYF
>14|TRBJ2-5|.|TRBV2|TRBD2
TGTGCCAGCAATCGGGGGGGCCCGGAAGAGACCCAGTACTTC
CASNRGGPEETQYF
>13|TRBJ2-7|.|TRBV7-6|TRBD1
TGTGCCAGCAGCCTCCGACAGGGGAACGAGCAGTACTTC
CASSLRQGNEQYF
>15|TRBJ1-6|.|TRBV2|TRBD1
TGTGCCAGCAGCCTCTCAGGGGGTCAAAATTCACCCCTCCACTTT
CASSLSGGQNSPLHF
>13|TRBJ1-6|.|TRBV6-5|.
TGTGCCAGCAGAGGGGCATATAATTCACCCCTCCACTTT
CASRGAYNSPLHF
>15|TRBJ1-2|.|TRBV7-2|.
TGTGCCAGCAGCTTAGAAGCAGGGCCGGACTATGGCTACACCTTC
CASSLEAGPDYGYTF
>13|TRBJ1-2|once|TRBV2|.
TGTGCCAGCAGTGACGCTACTAACTATGGCTACACCTTC
CASSDATNYGYTF
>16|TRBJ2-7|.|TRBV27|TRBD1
TGTGCCAGCAGTAGAACTCCGGGACAGGGGTCCCACGAGCAGTACTTC
CASSRTPGQGSHEQYF
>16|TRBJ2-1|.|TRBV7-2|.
TGTGCCAGCAGTGCCGGCCGGGCCAGGGGGAGGAATGAGCAGTTCTTC
CASSAGRARGRNEQFF
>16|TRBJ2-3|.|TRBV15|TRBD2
TGTGCCACCAGCAGACTCCTAGCGGGGGTCGCAGATACGCAGTATTTT
CATSRLLAGVADTQYF
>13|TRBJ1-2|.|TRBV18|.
TGTGCCAGCTCACCAGACGGGGACTATGGCTACACCTTC
CASSPDGDYGYTF
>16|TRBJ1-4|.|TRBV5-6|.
TGTGCCAGCAGCTCCCGGGGGGCTCCAACTAATGAAAAACTGTTTTTT
CASSSRGAPTNEKLFF